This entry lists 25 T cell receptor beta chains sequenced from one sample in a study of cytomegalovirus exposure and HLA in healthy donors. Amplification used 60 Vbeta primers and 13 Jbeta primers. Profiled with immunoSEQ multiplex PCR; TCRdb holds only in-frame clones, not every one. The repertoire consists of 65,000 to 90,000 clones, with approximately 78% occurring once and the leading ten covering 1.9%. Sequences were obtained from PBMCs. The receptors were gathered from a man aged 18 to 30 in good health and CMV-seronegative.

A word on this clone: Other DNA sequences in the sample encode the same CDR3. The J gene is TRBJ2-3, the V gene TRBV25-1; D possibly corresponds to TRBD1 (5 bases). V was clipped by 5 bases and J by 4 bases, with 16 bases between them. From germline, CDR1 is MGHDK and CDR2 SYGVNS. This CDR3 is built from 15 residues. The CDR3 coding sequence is TGTGCCAGCAGTCCCTGGGGTCAGGGTCCAGATACGCAGTATTTT. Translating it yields CASSPWGQGPDTQYF.

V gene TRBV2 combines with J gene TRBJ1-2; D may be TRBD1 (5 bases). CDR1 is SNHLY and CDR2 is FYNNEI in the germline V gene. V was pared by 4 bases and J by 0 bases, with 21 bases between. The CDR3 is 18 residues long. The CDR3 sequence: CASSVVPADNTANYGYTF. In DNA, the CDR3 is TGTGCCAGCAGTGTGGTTCCCGCGGACAACACGGCTAACTATGGCTACACCTTC.

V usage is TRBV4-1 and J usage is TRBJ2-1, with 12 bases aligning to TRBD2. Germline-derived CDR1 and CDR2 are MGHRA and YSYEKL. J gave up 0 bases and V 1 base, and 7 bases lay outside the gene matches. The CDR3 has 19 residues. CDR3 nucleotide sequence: TGCGCCAGCAGCCAAGGGACTAGCGGGGCTATCAGCTCCTACAATGAGCAGTTCTTC. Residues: CASSQGTSGAISSYNEQFF.

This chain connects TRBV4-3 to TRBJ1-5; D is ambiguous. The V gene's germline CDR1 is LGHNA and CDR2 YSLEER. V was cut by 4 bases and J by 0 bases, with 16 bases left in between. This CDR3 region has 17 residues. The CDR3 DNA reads TGCGCCAGCAGCCCTATCCCCTGCCTCTTTAGCAATCAGCCCCAGCATTTT. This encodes CASSPIPCLFSNQPQHF.

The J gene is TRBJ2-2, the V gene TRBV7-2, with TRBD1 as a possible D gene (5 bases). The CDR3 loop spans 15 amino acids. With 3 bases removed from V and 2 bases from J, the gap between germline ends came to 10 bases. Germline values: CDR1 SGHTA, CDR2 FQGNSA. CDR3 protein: CASSLGLVNTGELFF. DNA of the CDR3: TGTGCCAGCAGCTTGGGGCTGGTAAACACCGGGGAGCTGTTTTTT.

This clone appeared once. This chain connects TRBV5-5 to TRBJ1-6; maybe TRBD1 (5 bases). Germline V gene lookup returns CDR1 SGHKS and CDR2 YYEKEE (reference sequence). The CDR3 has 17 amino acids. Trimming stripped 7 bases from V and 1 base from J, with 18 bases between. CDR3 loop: CASRSPTEVSYNSPLHF. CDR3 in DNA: TGTGCCAGCCGATCGCCGACAGAGGTTTCCTATAATTCACCCCTCCACTTT.

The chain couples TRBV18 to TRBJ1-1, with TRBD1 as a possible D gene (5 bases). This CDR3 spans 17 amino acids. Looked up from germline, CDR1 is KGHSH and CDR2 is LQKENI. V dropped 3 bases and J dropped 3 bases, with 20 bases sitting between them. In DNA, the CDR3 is TGTGCCAGCTCACCGACTCTGGTACAGGTGGGTGACACTGAAGCTTTCTTT. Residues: CASSPTLVQVGDTEAFF.

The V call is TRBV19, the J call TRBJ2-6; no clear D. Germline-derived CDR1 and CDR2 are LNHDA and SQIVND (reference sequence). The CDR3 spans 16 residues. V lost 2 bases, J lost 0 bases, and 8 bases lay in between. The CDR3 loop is CASSITAGSGANVLTF. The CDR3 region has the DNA TGTGCCAGTAGTATAACGGCAGGCTCTGGGGCCAACGTCCTGACTTTC.

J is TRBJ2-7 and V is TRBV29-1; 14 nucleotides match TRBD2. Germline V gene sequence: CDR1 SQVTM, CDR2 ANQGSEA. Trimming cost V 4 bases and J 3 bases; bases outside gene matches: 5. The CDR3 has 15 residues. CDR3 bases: TGCAGCGTTGCGCACGGGACTAGCGGGAGCTACGAGCAGTACTTC. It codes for CSVAHGTSGSYEQYF.

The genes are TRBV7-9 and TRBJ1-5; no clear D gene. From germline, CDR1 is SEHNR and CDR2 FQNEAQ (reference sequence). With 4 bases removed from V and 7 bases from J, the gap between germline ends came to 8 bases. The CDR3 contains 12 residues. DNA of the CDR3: TGTGCCAGCAGCTCAGGAGGACAGCCCCAGCATTTT. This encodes CASSSGGQPQHF.

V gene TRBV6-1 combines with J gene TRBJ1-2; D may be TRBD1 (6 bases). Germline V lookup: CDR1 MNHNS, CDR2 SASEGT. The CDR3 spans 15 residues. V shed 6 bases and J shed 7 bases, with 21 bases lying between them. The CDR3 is CASSTNRAAVIGYTF. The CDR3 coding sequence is TGTGCCAGCAGCACTAACAGGGCGGCCGTAATTGGCTACACCTTC.

As DNA, the CDR3 is TGTGCCAGCAGCCTCCGCCTAGCGCGTAGCACAGATACGCAGTATTTT. Translating gives CASSLRLARSTDTQYF. The chain joins TRBV5-8 to TRBJ2-3, with D possibly TRBD2 on 6 matching bases. Per germline, CDR1 SGHTS and CDR2 YDEGEE. The CDR3 runs 16 residues. The V and J ends lost 4 bases and 0 bases respectively, with 15 bases between them.

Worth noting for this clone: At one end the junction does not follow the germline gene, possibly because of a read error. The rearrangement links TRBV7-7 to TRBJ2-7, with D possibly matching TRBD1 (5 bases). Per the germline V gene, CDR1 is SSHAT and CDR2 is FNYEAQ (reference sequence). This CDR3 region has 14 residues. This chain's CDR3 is CASSLAPTAYEQYF. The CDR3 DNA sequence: TGTGCTAGCAGCTTAGCTCCGACAGCCTACGAGCAGTACTTC. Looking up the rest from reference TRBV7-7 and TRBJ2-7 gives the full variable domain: GAGVSQSPRYKVTKRGQDVTLRCDPISSHATLYWYQQALGQGPEFLTYFNYEAQPDKSGLPSDRFSAERPEGSISTLTIQRTEQRDSAMYRCASSLAPTAYEQYFGPGTRLTVT.

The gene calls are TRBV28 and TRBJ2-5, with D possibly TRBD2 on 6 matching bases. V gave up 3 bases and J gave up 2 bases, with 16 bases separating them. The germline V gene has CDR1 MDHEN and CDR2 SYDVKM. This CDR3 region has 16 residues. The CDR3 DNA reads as TGTGCCAGCAGTTTGGGCGGGGCAGGCGGTCAAGAGACCCAGTACTTC. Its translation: CASSLGGAGGQETQYF.

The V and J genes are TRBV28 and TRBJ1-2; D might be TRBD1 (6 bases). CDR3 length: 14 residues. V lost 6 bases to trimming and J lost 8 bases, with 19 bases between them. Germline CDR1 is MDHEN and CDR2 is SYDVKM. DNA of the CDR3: TGTGCCAGCAGCGAGGTTCGGGACAAGCGCGGCTACACCTTC. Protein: CASSEVRDKRGYTF.

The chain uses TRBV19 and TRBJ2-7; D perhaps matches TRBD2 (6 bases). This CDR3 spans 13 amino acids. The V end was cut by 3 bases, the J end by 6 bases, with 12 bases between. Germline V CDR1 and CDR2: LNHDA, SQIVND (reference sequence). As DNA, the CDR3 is TGTGCCAGTAGTATTACTGGAGGGAGCGAGCAGTACTTC. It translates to CASSITGGSEQYF. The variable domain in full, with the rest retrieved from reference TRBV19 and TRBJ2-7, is DGGITQSPKYLFRKEGQNVTLSCEQNLNHDAMYWYRQDPGQGLRLIYYSQIVNDFQKGDIAEGYSVSREKKESFPLTVTSAQKNPTAFYLCASSITGGSEQYFGPGTRLTVT.

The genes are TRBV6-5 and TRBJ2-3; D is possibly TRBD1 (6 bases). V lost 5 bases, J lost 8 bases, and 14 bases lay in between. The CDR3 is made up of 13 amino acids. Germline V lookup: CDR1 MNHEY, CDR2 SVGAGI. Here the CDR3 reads CASSLRGQPTQYF. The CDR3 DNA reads TGTGCCAGCAGTCTTAGAGGACAGCCTACGCAGTATTTT.

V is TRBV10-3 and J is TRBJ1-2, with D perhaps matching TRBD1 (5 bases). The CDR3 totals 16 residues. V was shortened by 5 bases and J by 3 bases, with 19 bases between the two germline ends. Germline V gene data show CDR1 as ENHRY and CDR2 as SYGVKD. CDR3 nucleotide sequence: TGTGCCATCAGTTTGAATAGGGGACTGGCGGACTATGGCTACACCTTC. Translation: CAISLNRGLADYGYTF.

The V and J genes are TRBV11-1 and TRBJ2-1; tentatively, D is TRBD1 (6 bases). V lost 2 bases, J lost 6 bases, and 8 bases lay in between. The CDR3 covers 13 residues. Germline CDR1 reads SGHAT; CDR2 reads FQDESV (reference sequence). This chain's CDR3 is CASSLYRVNEQFF. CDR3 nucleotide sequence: TGTGCCAGCAGCTTATACAGGGTCAATGAGCAGTTCTTC.

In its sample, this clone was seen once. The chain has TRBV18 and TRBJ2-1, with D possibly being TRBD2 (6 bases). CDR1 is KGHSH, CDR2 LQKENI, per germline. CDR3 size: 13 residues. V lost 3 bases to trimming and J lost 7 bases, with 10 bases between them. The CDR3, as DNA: TGTGCCAGCTCACCTCCTGGGGGGAATGAGCAGTTCTTC. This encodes CASSPPGGNEQFF.

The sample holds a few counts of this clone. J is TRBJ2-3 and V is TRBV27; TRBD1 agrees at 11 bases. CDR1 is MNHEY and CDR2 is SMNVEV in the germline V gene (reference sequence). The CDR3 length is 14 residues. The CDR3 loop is CGGGGQGGTDTQYF. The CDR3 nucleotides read TGTGGCGGGGGGGGACAGGGGGGCACAGATACGCAGTATTTT.

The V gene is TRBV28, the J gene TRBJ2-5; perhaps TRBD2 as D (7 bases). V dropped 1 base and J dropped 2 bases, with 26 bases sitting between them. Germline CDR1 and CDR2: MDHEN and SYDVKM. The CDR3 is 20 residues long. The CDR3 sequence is CASSLSDPPREGVLQETQYF. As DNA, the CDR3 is TGTGCCAGCAGTTTATCCGACCCCCCCAGGGAGGGGGTTTTGCAAGAGACCCAGTACTTC.

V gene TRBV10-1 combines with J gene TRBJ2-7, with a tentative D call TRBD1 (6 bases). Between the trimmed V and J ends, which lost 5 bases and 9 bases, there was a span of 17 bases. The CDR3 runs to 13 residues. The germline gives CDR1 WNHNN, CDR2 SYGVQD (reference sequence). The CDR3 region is CASSLVQGKGQYF. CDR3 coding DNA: TGCGCCAGCAGTTTAGTACAGGGAAAAGGGCAGTACTTC.

CDR3 DNA sequence: TGTGCCACCAGCTTGGACAGTTCAAAACTGTTTTTT. This translates into CATSLDSSKLFF. This chain uses TRBV15 with TRBJ1-4; TRBD1 might be the D (6 bases). The germline V gene encodes CDR1 LNHNV and CDR2 YYDKDF (reference sequence). The CDR3 has 12 residues. Trimming pared 5 bases from V and 10 bases from J, leaving 11 bases between.

The CDR3 here is CASRQGSGNTIYF. CDR3 DNA: TGTGCCAGCAGACAGGGCTCTGGAAACACCATATATTTT. The V call is TRBV7-2, the J call TRBJ1-3; D is perhaps TRBD1 (6 bases). The length of the CDR3 is 13 residues. CDR1 and CDR2 from the germline V gene are SGHTA and FQGNSA. V was trimmed by 6 bases and J by 0 bases, leaving 6 bases between them.